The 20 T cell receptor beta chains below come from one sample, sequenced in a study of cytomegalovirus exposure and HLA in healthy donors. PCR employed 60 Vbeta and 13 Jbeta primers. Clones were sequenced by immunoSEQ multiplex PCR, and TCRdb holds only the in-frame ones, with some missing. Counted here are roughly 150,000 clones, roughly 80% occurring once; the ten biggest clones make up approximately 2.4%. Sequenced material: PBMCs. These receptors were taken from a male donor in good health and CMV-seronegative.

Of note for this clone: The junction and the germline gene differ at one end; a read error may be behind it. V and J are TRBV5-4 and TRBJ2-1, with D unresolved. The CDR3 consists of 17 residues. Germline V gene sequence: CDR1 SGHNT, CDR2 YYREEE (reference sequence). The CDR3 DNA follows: TGTGCCAGCAGCTTGGAGTTGGCAGCCCTCCAATACAGTGAGCAGTTCTTC. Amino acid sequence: CASSLELAALQYSEQFF.

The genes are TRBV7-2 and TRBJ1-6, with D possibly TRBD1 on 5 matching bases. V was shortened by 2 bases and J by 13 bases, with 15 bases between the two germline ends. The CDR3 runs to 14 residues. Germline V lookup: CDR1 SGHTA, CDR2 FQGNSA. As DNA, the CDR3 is TGTGCCAGCAGCTTACGGTCGTGGGGGGGGCCCCTCCACTTT. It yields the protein CASSLRSWGGPLHF.

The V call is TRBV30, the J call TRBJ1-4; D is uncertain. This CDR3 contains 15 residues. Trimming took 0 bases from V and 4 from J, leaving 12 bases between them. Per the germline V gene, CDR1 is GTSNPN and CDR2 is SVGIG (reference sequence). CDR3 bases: TGTGCCTGGAGTGTAGGAAGGACTAATAATGAAAAACTGTTTTTT. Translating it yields CAWSVGRTNNEKLFF.

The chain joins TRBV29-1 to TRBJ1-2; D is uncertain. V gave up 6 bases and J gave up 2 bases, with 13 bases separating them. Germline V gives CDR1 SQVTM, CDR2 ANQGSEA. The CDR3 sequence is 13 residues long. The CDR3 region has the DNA TGCAGCGTCGAGGGTTGGGCAAACTATGGCTACACCTTC. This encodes CSVEGWANYGYTF.

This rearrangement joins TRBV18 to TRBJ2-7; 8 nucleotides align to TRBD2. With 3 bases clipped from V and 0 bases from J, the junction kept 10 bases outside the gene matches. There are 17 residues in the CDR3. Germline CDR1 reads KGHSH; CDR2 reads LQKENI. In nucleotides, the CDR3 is TGTGCCAGCTCACCCTTCCTTAGCGGGGAGAGCTCCTACGAGCAGTACTTC. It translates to CASSPFLSGESSYEQYF.

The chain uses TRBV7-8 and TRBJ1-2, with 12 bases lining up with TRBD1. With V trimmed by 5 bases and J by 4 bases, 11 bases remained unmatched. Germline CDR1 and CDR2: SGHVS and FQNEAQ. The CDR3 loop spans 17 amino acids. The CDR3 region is CASSKSRDRGRVYGYTF. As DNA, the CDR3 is TGTGCCAGCAGCAAAAGCCGGGACAGGGGGCGAGTCTATGGCTACACCTTC.

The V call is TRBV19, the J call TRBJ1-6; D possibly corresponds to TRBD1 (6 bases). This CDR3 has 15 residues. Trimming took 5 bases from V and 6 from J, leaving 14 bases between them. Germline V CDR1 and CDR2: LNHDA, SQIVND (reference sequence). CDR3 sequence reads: CASSAGQLVNSPLHF. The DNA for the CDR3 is TGTGCCAGTAGTGCAGGACAGTTGGTTAATTCACCCCTCCACTTT.

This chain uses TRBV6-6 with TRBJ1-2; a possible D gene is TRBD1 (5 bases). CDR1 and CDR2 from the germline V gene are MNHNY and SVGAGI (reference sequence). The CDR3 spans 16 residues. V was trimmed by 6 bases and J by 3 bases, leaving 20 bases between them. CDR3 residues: CASSPHHRRLDYGYTF. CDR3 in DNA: TGTGCCAGCAGCCCCCACCACAGGCGGCTGGACTATGGCTACACCTTC.

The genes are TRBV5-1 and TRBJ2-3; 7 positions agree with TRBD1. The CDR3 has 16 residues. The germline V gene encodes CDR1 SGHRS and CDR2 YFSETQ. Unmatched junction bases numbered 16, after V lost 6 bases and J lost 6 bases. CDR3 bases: TGCGCCAGCACCTCAAACGTAGGAACAGGGGCCGATACGCAGTATTTT. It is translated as CASTSNVGTGADTQYF. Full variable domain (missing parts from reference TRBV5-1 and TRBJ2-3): KAGVTQTPRYLIKTRGQQVTLSCSPISGHRSVSWYQQTPGQGLQFLFEYFSETQRNKGNFPGRFSGRQFSNSRSEMNVSTLELGDSALYLCASTSNVGTGADTQYFGPGTRLTVL.

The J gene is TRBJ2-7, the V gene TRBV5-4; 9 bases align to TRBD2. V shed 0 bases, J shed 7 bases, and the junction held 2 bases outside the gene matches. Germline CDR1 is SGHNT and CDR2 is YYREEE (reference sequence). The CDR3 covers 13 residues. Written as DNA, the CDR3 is TGTGCCAGCAGCTTGGTCCTAGCGGGGGAGCAGTACTTC. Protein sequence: CASSLVLAGEQYF. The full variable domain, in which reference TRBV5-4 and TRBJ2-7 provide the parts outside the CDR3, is ETGVTQSPTHLIKTRGQQVTLRCSSQSGHNTVSWYQQALGQGPQFIFQYYREEENGRGNFPPRFSGLQFPNYSSELNVNALELDDSALYLCASSLVLAGEQYFGPGTRLTVT.

The CDR3 reads CATWDSGTGTYEQYF. The CDR3 nucleotides are TGTGCCACGTGGGATTCCGGGACAGGAACCTACGAGCAGTACTTC. The genes are TRBV6-6 and TRBJ2-7; 8 nucleotides agree with TRBD1. The CDR3 covers 15 residues. The junction had 13 bases not matched to a gene; V was cut back by 10 bases and J by 2 bases. Germline CDR1 reads MNHNY; CDR2 reads SVGAGI (reference sequence).

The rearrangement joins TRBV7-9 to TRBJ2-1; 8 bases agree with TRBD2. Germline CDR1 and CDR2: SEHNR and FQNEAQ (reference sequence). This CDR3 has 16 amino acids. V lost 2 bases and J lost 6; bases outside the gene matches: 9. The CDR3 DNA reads TGTGCCAGCAGCTTACCAGTCGGGGGGGCTTCCAATGAGCAGTTCTTC. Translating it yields CASSLPVGGASNEQFF. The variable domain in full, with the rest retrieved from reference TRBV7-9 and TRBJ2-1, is DTGVSQNPRHKITKRGQNVTFRCDPISEHNRLYWYRQTLGQGPEFLTYFQNEAQLEKSRLLSDRFSAERPKGSFSTLEIQRTEQGDSAMYLCASSLPVGGASNEQFFGPGTRLTVL.

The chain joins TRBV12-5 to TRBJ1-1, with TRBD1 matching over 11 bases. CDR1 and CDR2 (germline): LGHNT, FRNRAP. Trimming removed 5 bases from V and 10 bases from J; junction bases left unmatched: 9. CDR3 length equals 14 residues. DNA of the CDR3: TGTGCTAGTGGTACGGACAGGGGGCGCTTTCCAGCTTTCTTT. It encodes CASGTDRGRFPAFF. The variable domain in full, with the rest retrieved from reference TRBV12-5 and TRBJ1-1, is DARVTQTPRHKVTEMGQEVTMRCQPILGHNTVFWYRQTMMQGLELLAYFRNRAPLDDSGMPKDRFSAEMPDATLATLKIQPSEPRDSAVYFCASGTDRGRFPAFFGQGTRLTVV.

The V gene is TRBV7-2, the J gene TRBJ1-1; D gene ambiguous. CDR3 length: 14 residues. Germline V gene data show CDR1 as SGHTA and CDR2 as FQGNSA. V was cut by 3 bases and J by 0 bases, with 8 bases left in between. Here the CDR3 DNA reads TGTGCCAGCAGCTTTACAAGAATGAACACTGAAGCTTTCTTT. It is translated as CASSFTRMNTEAFF.

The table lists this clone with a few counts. CDR3 DNA sequence: TGTGCCAGTAGCCAGACCGGGACAGGGGGGCGTCAGCCCCAGCATTTT. Its translation is CASSQTGTGGRQPQHF. The V and J genes are TRBV19 and TRBJ1-5; 11 nucleotides align to TRBD1. Trimming took 6 bases from V and 6 from J; bases not matched to a gene: 10. The germline CDR1 and CDR2 sequences are LNHDA and SQIVND (reference sequence). The CDR3 covers 16 residues.

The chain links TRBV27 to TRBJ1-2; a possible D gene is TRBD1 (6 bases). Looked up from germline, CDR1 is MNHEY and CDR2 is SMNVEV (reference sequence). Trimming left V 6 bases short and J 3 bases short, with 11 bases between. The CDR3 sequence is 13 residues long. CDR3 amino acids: CASRQGRHYGYTF. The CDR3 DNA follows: TGTGCCAGCAGACAGGGACGTCACTATGGCTACACCTTC.

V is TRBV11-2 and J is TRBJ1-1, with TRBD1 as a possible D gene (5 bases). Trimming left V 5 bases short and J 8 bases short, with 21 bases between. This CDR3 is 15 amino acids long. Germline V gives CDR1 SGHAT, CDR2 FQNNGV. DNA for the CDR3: TGTGCCAGCAGCCCAACCGGGGGGTACAAGGGAGAAGCTTTCTTT. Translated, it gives CASSPTGGYKGEAFF. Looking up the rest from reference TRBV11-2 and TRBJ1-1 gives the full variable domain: EAGVAQSPRYKIIEKRQSVAFWCNPISGHATLYWYQQILGQGPKLLIQFQNNGVVDDSQLPKDRFSAERLKGVDSTLKIQPAKLEDSAVYLCASSPTGGYKGEAFFGQGTRLTVV.

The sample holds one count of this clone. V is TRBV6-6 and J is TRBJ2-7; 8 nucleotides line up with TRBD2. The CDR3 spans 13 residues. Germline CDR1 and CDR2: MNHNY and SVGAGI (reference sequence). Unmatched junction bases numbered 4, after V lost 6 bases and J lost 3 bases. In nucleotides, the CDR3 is TGTGCCAGCAGGCGGGGGGACCTCTACGAGCAGTACTTC. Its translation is CASRRGDLYEQYF.

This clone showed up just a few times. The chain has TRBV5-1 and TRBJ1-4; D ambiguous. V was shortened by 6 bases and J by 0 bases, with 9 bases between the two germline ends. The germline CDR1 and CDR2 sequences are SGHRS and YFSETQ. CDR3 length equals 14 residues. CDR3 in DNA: TGCGCCAGCACGTCGAGCTCAACTAATGAAAAACTGTTTTTT. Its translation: CASTSSSTNEKLFF. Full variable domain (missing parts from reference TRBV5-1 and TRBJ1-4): KAGVTQTPRYLIKTRGQQVTLSCSPISGHRSVSWYQQTPGQGLQFLFEYFSETQRNKGNFPGRFSGRQFSNSRSEMNVSTLELGDSALYLCASTSSSTNEKLFFGSGTQLSVL.

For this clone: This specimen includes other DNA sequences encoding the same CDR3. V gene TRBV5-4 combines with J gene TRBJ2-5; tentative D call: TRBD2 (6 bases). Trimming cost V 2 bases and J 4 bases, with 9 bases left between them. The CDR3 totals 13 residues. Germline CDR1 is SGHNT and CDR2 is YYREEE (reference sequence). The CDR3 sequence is CASSLRGSETQYF. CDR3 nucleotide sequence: TGTGCCAGCAGCTTACGGGGGTCAGAGACCCAGTACTTC.